This T cell receptor beta chain was recovered during a study of OX40 agonist ivuxolimab in advanced cancers. Overall study context: The study gave patients intravenous ivuxolimab at 0.01 to 10 mg/kg every 2 weeks.

Germline lookup yields CDR1 SEHNR and CDR2 FQNEAQ (reference sequence). The CDR3 runs to 14 residues. V lost 1 base and J 0 bases, leaving 7 bases between the germline ends. TCRdb's copy holds only in-frame clones and misses some; the assay was immunoSEQ multiplex PCR. The data hold tens of thousands of clones, with about 90% observed a single time. The sample consisted of CD4+ or CD8+ T cells sorted from blood, taken in a trial of the OX40 agonist ivuxolimab. This TCR came from an adult with an advanced solid tumor such as melanoma, head and neck, liver or kidney cancer. The chain is built from TRBV7-9 and TRBJ2-7, with unresolved D. CDR3 coding DNA: TGTGCCAGCAGCTTAGTTCCAGGCTCCTACGAGCAGTACTTC. Its protein product is CASSLVPGSYEQYF.